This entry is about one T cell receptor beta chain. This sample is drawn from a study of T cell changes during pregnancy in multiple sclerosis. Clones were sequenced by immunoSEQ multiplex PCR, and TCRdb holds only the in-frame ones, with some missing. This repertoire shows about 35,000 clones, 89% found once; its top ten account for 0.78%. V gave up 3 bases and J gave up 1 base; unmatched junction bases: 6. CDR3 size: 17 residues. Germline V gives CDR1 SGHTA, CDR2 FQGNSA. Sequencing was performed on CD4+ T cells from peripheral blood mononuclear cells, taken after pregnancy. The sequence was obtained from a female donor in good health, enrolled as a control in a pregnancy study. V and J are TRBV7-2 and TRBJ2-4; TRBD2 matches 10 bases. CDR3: CASSFEAGGPAKNIQYF. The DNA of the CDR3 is TGTGCCAGCAGCTTCGAAGCGGGGGGGCCGGCCAAAAACATTCAGTACTTC.